The rows below give T cell receptor beta chains drawn from one sample of a study of T cell changes during pregnancy in multiple sclerosis. Libraries were prepared by immunoSEQ multiplex PCR; TCRdb keeps only in-frame clonotypes and omits some of them. The repertoire has around 45,000 clones, about 93% of them found once; the top ten carry roughly 0.7%. The source material was CD4+ T cells from peripheral blood mononuclear cells, sampled before pregnancy. These receptors were taken from a female donor with multiple sclerosis, enrolled in a pregnancy study. CDR3s include the opening cysteine and the closing phenylalanine or tryptophan. A D gene is named only where the DNA matches it firmly. Size is stated for part of the rows, as once, few or many counts, or as a class when the clone is expanded.

.	TRBV9	TRBJ2-3	once	CASSVRGADTDTQYF	TGTGCCAGCAGCGTCCGGGGGGCCGACACAGATACGCAGTATTTT
.	TRBV2	TRBJ1-1	.	CASCRGGWNTEAFF	TGTGCCAGCTGTCGGGGGGGCTGGAACACTGAAGCTTTCTTT
.	TRBV5-6	TRBJ2-2	.	CASSYRDLSTGELFF	TGTGCCAGCAGTTACAGGGATCTAAGCACCGGGGAGCTGTTTTTT
TRBD1	TRBV5-1	TRBJ1-2	.	CASSPPTGGVKSNGYTF	TGCGCCAGCAGCCCGCCGACAGGGGGCGTTAAGTCGAATGGCTACACCTTC
.	TRBV6-6	TRBJ1-1	.	CASFTGVPNTEAFF	TGTGCCAGCTTCACCGGGGTGCCGAACACTGAAGCTTTCTTT
.	TRBV2	TRBJ2-2	.	CASSTGGFTGELFF	TGTGCCAGCAGCACGGGGGGCTTCACCGGGGAGCTGTTTTTT
TRBD1	TRBV11-2	TRBJ1-1	.	CASGRDRVNTEAFF	TGTGCCAGCGGAAGGGACAGGGTGAACACTGAAGCTTTCTTT
TRBD2	TRBV25-1	TRBJ2-1	once	CASSEMSGRTSNEQFF	TGTGCCAGCAGTGAAATGAGCGGGAGAACCTCCAATGAGCAGTTCTTC
.	TRBV15	TRBJ1-5	.	CATSRVGSNQPQHF	TGTGCCACCAGCAGAGTGGGCAGCAATCAGCCCCAGCATTTT
.	TRBV2	TRBJ1-4	once	CASSEGGRSNEKLFF	TGTGCCAGCAGTGAAGGGGGCAGGAGTAATGAAAAACTGTTTTTT
TRBD2	TRBV29-1	TRBJ2-1	.	CSVAGGPFNEQFF	TGCAGCGTTGCGGGAGGGCCTTTCAATGAGCAGTTCTTC
.	TRBV9	TRBJ2-3	.	CASSTLIGSATDTQYF	TGTGCCAGCAGCACCCTAATCGGGTCCGCCACAGATACGCAGTATTTT
TRBD1	TRBV19	TRBJ2-3	.	CASSIYRGSTDTQYF	TGTGCCAGTAGTATATACAGGGGGAGCACAGATACGCAGTATTTT
TRBD1	TRBV28	TRBJ1-2	.	CASSLDRGNGYTF	TGTGCCAGCAGTCTCGACAGGGGTAATGGCTACACCTTC
.	TRBV7-9	TRBJ1-5	few	CASSLGLNQPQHF	TGTGCCAGCAGCTTGGGCCTAAATCAGCCCCAGCATTTT
TRBD1	TRBV6-5	TRBJ1-3	.	CASSQRDRAGNTIYF	TGTGCCAGCAGCCAGAGAGACAGGGCTGGAAACACCATATATTTT
.	TRBV4-1	TRBJ2-5	.	CASSGGWARETQYF	TGCGCCAGCAGCGGGGGGTGGGCCAGAGAGACCCAGTACTTC
TRBD2	TRBV9	TRBJ2-5	.	CASSAGLAGKETQYF	TGTGCCAGCAGCGCCGGACTAGCGGGGAAAGAGACCCAGTACTTC
.	TRBV5-1	TRBJ2-6	.	CASSFWGQVSSEGANVLTF	TGCGCCAGCAGCTTCTGGGGGCAGGTGTCCTCTGAAGGGGCCAACGTCCTGACTTTC
.	TRBV11-1	TRBJ1-6	.	CASSRRYGSGKWGYSPLHF	TGTGCCAGCAGCCGTCGGTACGGATCCGGGAAGTGGGGTTATTCACCCCTCCACTTT
.	TRBV7-2	TRBJ1-1	.	CASSLIVQAEAFF	TGTGCCAGCAGCTTAATAGTGCAAGCTGAAGCTTTCTTT
TRBD1	TRBV19	TRBJ1-2	.	CASRMTGNYGYTF	TGTGCCAGCAGAATGACAGGGAACTATGGCTACACCTTC
.	TRBV5-1	TRBJ1-3	.	CASRLQGDGNTIYF	TGCGCCAGCAGATTACAGGGAGACGGAAACACCATATATTTT
TRBD2	TRBV11-2	TRBJ2-3	once	CASSSGLAGVGTQYF	TGTGCCAGCAGCTCTGGACTAGCGGGAGTGGGAACGCAGTATTTT
.	TRBV5-1	TRBJ2-3	once	CASSLAVMREAATDTQYF	TGCGCCAGCAGCTTGGCCGTAATGCGGGAAGCGGCCACAGATACGCAGTATTTT
TRBD1	TRBV5-1	TRBJ1-2	.	CASSLGQGRYTF	TGCGCCAGCAGCTTAGGACAGGGCCGGTACACCTTC
.	TRBV7-3	TRBJ2-3	.	CASSLGTSTDTQYF	TGTGCCAGCAGCCTTGGGACTAGCACAGATACGCAGTATTTT
TRBD2	TRBV7-3	TRBJ2-5	once	CASSLTGSGGETQYF	TGTGCCAGCAGCTTAACAGGATCCGGGGGGGAGACCCAGTACTTC
TRBD2	TRBV29-1	TRBJ2-1	.	CSVERGGSYNEQFF	TGCAGCGTTGAACGGGGGGGGTCCTACAATGAGCAGTTCTTC
TRBD1	TRBV5-1	TRBJ1-4	.	CASSRTSEGAINEKLFF	TGCGCCAGCAGCCGGACCTCCGAGGGGGCCATAAATGAAAAACTGTTTTTT
.	TRBV5-4	TRBJ1-4	.	CASRKTGSRDEKLFF	TGTGCCAGCAGAAAAACGGGGAGCCGGGATGAAAAACTGTTTTTT
.	TRBV7-3	TRBJ2-1	.	CASSFSGGLYNEQFF	TGTGCCAGCAGCTTCTCAGGGGGGTTGTACAATGAGCAGTTCTTC
.	TRBV30	TRBJ2-1	once	CAWRSGGSYNEQFF	TGTGCCTGGAGATCCGGAGGCTCCTACAATGAGCAGTTCTTC
.	TRBV13	TRBJ1-5	once	CASSFGLRGGNQPQHF	TGTGCCAGCAGCTTCGGACTCAGGGGTGGCAATCAGCCCCAGCATTTT
TRBD2	TRBV18	TRBJ2-3	.	CASSRTSGVHDTQYF	TGTGCCAGCTCACGGACTAGCGGGGTTCACGATACGCAGTATTTT
TRBD1	TRBV7-3	TRBJ1-1	.	CASSRQGRTEAFF	TGTGCCAGCAGCCGACAGGGACGAACTGAAGCTTTCTTT
TRBD1	TRBV7-8	TRBJ2-7	.	CASSFDRAPLYEQYF	TGTGCCAGCAGTTTTGACAGGGCCCCCCTCTACGAGCAGTACTTC